Below, 20 T cell receptor beta chains from the same sample are listed, as sequenced in a study of beta chain features in type 1 diabetes (dated by TCRdb to the late 2010s). Library construction relied on the immunoSEQ multiplex PCR assay. The High Capacity cDNA Reverse Transcription Kit was used to reverse transcribe all of the isolated RNA, meaning that expressed TCRB transcripts were what got sequenced. TCRdb retrieved this table from immuneACCESS and kept in-frame rearrangements only. Not all clones are present; in checked studies, unresolved V genes account for under half, and no reason is known for the remainder. This sample has around 250,000 clones in its table, and around 14% of those were observed once. The ten largest clones add up to around 0.026% of the sample. Input material: naive CD4+ T cells from blood. Interpreted using the paper, the cell subset or site label stands for: true naive CD4+ T cells. These receptors all stem from a woman aged 40 to 50 in good health.

This clone was detected only a few times. This chain links TRBV10-2 with TRBJ1-1, with D unresolved. The CDR3 extends over 16 amino acids. Germline V gene lookup returns CDR1 WSHSY and CDR2 SAAADI. V lost 2 bases and J lost 0, with 13 bases in between. CDR3 coding DNA: TGCGCCAGCAGTGAGCCCAGATCACCGATGAACACTGAAGCTTTCTTT. Translated, it gives CASSEPRSPMNTEAFF.

The chain couples TRBV5-1 to TRBJ1-1; maybe TRBD1 (6 bases). Trimming cost V 2 bases and J 5 bases, with 10 bases left between them. CDR3 length: 13 amino acids. Germline-derived CDR1 and CDR2 are SGHRS and YFSETQ. Here the CDR3 reads CASSLQGRTEAFF. The CDR3 DNA reads TGCGCCAGCAGCTTACAGGGTAGAACTGAAGCTTTCTTT.

This clone occurred a few times. V usage is TRBV5-1 and J usage is TRBJ2-1; no definite D call. Trimming took off 4 bases at V and 5 bases at J, with 13 bases between the two ends. Germline values: CDR1 SGHRS, CDR2 YFSETQ. This CDR3 has 14 residues. The CDR3 DNA follows: TGCGCCAGCAGCCCCGCGGCCTTAAACAATGAGCAGTTCTTC. This translates into CASSPAALNNEQFF.

This clone turned up a few times. V usage is TRBV4-1 and J usage is TRBJ1-1; the D gene is possibly TRBD1 (5 bases). V lost 0 bases and J 11 bases, leaving 13 bases between the germline ends. The CDR3 covers 13 residues. The germline V gene has CDR1 MGHRA and CDR2 YSYEKL. Here the CDR3 DNA reads TGCGCCAGCAGCCAAGAGGGGGGGATTCGGGCTTTCTTT. Its protein is CASSQEGGIRAFF.

This clone came up a few times. The chain has TRBV9 and TRBJ1-2, with D possibly being TRBD1 (5 bases). Germline V gene sequence: CDR1 SGDLS, CDR2 YYNGEE. The V gene lost 4 bases and the J gene lost 6 bases, with 13 bases spanning the gap. This CDR3 has 13 amino acids. DNA for the CDR3: TGTGCCAGCAGCCCAAGGGGACTCGATGGCTACACCTTC. Its translation is CASSPRGLDGYTF.

This clone was seen a few times. CDR3 residues: CASRPGQGGNEQFF. CDR3 bases: TGTGCCAGCAGGCCGGGACAGGGGGGCAATGAGCAGTTCTTC. This chain links TRBV7-2 with TRBJ2-1; TRBD1 agrees at 11 bases. The CDR3 consists of 14 residues. V gave up 6 bases and J gave up 6 bases; unmatched junction bases: 4. Germline V gene sequence: CDR1 SGHTA, CDR2 FQGNSA.

A few counts support this clone. V usage is TRBV19 and J usage is TRBJ1-2; no definite D call. CDR1 LNHDA and CDR2 SQIVND come from the germline V gene (reference sequence). Trimming removed 7 bases at V and 0 bases at J, with 21 bases between. The CDR3 has 17 amino acids. The CDR3 spells CASTSGSTREANYGYTF. CDR3 nucleotide sequence: TGTGCCAGTACATCAGGCAGCACCCGAGAAGCTAACTATGGCTACACCTTC.

The sample holds a few counts of this clone. The rearrangement uses TRBV12-5 and TRBJ2-7, with D unresolved. The CDR3 is 14 amino acids. V was cut by 8 bases and J by 0 bases, with 14 bases left in between. The V gene's germline CDR1 is LGHNT and CDR2 FRNRAP. CDR3 DNA sequence: TGTGCTAGTTCTAGAGACGGCTACTCCTACGAGCAGTACTTC. Encoded protein: CASSRDGYSYEQYF.

V usage is TRBV7-9 and J usage is TRBJ2-5; TRBD2 agrees at 10 bases. Germline V gene sequence: CDR1 SEHNR, CDR2 FQNEAQ (reference sequence). The V segment lost 7 bases and the J segment 7 bases; nucleotides outside the gene matches: 15. The CDR3 runs to 16 residues. In DNA form, the CDR3 reads TGTGCCAGCAACCACGGGAACAGCGGGGGGGCCGCGACCCAGTACTTC. This gives the protein CASNHGNSGGAATQYF.

This clone showed up just once. The J gene is TRBJ1-6, the V gene TRBV5-1; possibly TRBD1 for D (5 bases). The germline gives CDR1 SGHRS, CDR2 YFSETQ. There are 15 residues in the CDR3. Trimming cost V 0 bases and J 10 bases, with 14 bases left between them. CDR3 sequence (DNA): TGCGCCAGCAGCTTGGAAACTGGGGGGAACTCACCCCTCCACTTT. It is translated as CASSLETGGNSPLHF. The whole variable domain, filled in from reference TRBV5-1 and TRBJ1-6, reads KAGVTQTPRYLIKTRGQQVTLSCSPISGHRSVSWYQQTPGQGLQFLFEYFSETQRNKGNFPGRFSGRQFSNSRSEMNVSTLELGDSALYLCASSLETGGNSPLHFGNGTRLTVT.

This chain joins TRBV6-1 and TRBJ1-2; TRBD1 matches 9 bases. CDR3 length: 14 residues. The germline V gene has CDR1 MNHNS and CDR2 SASEGT. J lost 7 bases, V lost 9 bases, and 12 bases had no gene match. CDR3 sequence (DNA): TGTGCCAGTCTACACACAGGGGGCAAGGGTGGCTACACCTTC. Translated: CASLHTGGKGGYTF.

The V call is TRBV5-1, the J call TRBJ1-2; the D is unclear. Germline V lookup: CDR1 SGHRS, CDR2 YFSETQ. CDR3 length: 15 residues. Trimming removed 0 bases at V and 2 bases at J, with 11 bases between. The CDR3 DNA sequence: TGCGCCAGCAGCTTGGGGCCCTCCTCCAACTATGGCTACACCTTC. Amino acid sequence: CASSLGPSSNYGYTF. Supplemented by reference TRBV5-1 and TRBJ1-2, the full variable domain reads KAGVTQTPRYLIKTRGQQVTLSCSPISGHRSVSWYQQTPGQGLQFLFEYFSETQRNKGNFPGRFSGRQFSNSRSEMNVSTLELGDSALYLCASSLGPSSNYGYTFGSGTRLTVV.

The chain joins TRBV4-1 to TRBJ1-5; TRBD1 aligns across 10 bases. V shed 4 bases and J 10 bases; nucleotides not matched to a gene: 10. CDR1 is MGHRA and CDR2 is YSYEKL in the germline V gene. The CDR3 consists of 15 residues. The CDR3 loop reads CASSPTGTGDPPQHF. The CDR3 DNA sequence: TGCGCCAGCAGCCCGACCGGGACAGGGGACCCCCCCCAGCATTTT.

In DNA form, the CDR3 reads TGTGCCAGTAGGCCTTCCTTGGGACAGGATAGAGGGGCCAACGTCCTGACTTTC. Encoded protein: CASRPSLGQDRGANVLTF. The chain uses TRBV19 and TRBJ2-6; 8 bases are shared with TRBD1. This CDR3 has 18 residues. The trim removed 6 bases at V and 4 bases at J, leaving 14 bases unmatched. Germline values: CDR1 LNHDA, CDR2 SQIVND (reference sequence). The full variable domain, its missing parts supplied by reference TRBV19 and TRBJ2-6, is DGGITQSPKYLFRKEGQNVTLSCEQNLNHDAMYWYRQDPGQGLRLIYYSQIVNDFQKGDIAEGYSVSREKKESFPLTVTSAQKNPTAFYLCASRPSLGQDRGANVLTFGAGSRLTVL.

This clone has more than one count but fewer than ten. The CDR3 DNA reads as TGTGCCAGTAGCGCGGACAGGGGGCGCAGGGAGACCCAGTACTTC. This gives the protein CASSADRGRRETQYF. The chain combines TRBV19 with TRBJ2-5; 11 bases align to TRBD1. The germline gives CDR1 LNHDA, CDR2 SQIVND (reference sequence). V was pared by 6 bases and J by 5 bases, with 8 bases of the junction left unmatched. The CDR3 is 15 residues long.

This clone has a single count. The gene calls are TRBV10-2 and TRBJ2-5; D gene ambiguous. The CDR3 spans 11 residues. V gave up 5 bases and J gave up 2 bases, with 3 bases separating them. Germline V lookup: CDR1 WSHSY, CDR2 SAAADI. In DNA, the CDR3 is TGCGCCAGCAGTCAGCAAGAGACCCAGTACTTC. Protein product: CASSQQETQYF.

This clone was observed a handful of times. The rearrangement joins TRBV9 to TRBJ2-1; 9 bases agree with TRBD2. The J segment lost 9 bases and the V segment lost 0 bases, leaving 7 bases of the junction unmatched. This CDR3 is 15 amino acids long. In germline, CDR1 is SGDLS, CDR2 YYNGEE. CDR3 protein: CASSVGASGVGEQFF. Here the CDR3 DNA reads TGTGCCAGCAGCGTAGGGGCTAGCGGGGTGGGTGAGCAGTTCTTC.

This clone was seen a handful of times. V usage is TRBV9 and J usage is TRBJ1-2; 9 bases are shared with TRBD1. V trimming: 2 bases; J trimming: 14 bases; junction bases outside the gene matches: 10. The CDR3 spans 13 residues. Germline V lookup: CDR1 SGDLS, CDR2 YYNGEE. The CDR3 nucleotides are TGTGCCAGCAGCGTCGGGACGGGACAGGGTTATACCTTC. It yields the protein CASSVGTGQGYTF.

This clone was seen only a few times. This chain uses TRBV19 with TRBJ2-7; TRBD2 might be the D (6 bases). The CDR3 runs 14 residues. Trimming removed 5 bases at V and 0 bases at J, with 11 bases between. Germline loops: CDR1 LNHDA, CDR2 SQIVND (reference sequence). The CDR3: CASSPQTSSYEQYF. The CDR3 nucleotides are TGTGCCAGTAGTCCTCAGACTAGCTCCTACGAGCAGTACTTC.

To note about this clone: Other DNA sequences from this sample encode an identical CDR3 as well. The CDR3 here is CSVAQGQETQYF. The CDR3 DNA is TGCAGCGTTGCCCAGGGTCAAGAGACCCAGTACTTC. V and J are TRBV29-1 and TRBJ2-5, with D possibly TRBD1 on 5 matching bases. CDR1 and CDR2 from the germline V gene are SQVTM and ANQGSEA. Trimming removed 4 bases from V and 2 bases from J, with 8 bases in between. The CDR3 extends over 12 amino acids.